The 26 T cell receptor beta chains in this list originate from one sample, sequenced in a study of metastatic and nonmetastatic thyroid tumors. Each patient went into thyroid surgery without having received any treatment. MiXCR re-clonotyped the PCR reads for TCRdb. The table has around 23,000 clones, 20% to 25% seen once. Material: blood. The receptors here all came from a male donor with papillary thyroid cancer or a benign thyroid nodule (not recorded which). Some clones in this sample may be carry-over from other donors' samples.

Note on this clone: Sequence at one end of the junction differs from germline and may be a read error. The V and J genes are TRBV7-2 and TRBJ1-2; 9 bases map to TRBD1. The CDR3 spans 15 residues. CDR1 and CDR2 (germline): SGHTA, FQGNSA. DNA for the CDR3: TGTGCCAGCAGCGAATACAGGGGGCAGGGCTATGCCTACACCTTC. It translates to CASSEYRGQGYAYTF.

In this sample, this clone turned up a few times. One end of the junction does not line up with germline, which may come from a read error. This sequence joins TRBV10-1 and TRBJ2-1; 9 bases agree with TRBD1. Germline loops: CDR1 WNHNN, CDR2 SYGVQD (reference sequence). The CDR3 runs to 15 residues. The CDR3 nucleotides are TGCGCCCGCAAAAGGACAGGGGAGTCCTTCCATGAGCAGCTCTTC. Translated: CARKRTGESFHEQLF.

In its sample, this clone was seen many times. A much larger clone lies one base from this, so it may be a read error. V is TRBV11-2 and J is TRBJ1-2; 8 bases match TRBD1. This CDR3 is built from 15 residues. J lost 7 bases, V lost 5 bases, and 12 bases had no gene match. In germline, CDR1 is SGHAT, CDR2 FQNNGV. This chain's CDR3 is CASSPTRGRSGGYTF. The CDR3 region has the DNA TGTGCCAGCAGCCCGACCAGGGGGCGTTCTGGTGGCTACACCTTC.

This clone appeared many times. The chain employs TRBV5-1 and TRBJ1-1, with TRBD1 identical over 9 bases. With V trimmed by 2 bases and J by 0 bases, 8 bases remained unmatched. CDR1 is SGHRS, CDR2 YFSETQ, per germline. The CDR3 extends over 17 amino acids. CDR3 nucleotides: TGCGCCAGCAGCTTCGGGAAACAGGGGGCAATGAACACTGAAGCTTTCTTT. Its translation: CASSFGKQGAMNTEAFF.

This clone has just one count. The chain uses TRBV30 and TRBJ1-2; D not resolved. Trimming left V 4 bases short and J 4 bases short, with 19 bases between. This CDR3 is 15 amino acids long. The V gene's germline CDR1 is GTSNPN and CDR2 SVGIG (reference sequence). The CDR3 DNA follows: TGTGCCTGGACCAAAATCCCGAGAACGCTCTATGGCTACACCTTC. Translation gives CAWTKIPRTLYGYTF. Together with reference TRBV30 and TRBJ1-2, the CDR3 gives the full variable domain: SQTIHQWPATLVQPVGSPLSLECTVEGTSNPNLYWYRQAAGRGLQLLFYSVGIGQISSEVPQNLSASRPQDRQFILSSKKLLLSDSGFYLCAWTKIPRTLYGYTFGSGTRLTVV.

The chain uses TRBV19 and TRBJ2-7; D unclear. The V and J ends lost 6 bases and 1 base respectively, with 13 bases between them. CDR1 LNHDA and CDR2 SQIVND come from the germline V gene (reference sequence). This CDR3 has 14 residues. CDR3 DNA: TGTGCCAGTAGCAGCACTGTTGGGTCCTACGAGCAGTACTTC. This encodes CASSSTVGSYEQYF.

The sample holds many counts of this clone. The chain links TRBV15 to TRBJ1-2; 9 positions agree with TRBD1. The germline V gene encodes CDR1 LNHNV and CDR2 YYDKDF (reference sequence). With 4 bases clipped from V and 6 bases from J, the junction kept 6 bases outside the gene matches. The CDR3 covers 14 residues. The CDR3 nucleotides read TGTGCCACCAGCACCCTACAGGGGGCAAATGGCTACACCTTC. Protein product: CATSTLQGANGYTF.

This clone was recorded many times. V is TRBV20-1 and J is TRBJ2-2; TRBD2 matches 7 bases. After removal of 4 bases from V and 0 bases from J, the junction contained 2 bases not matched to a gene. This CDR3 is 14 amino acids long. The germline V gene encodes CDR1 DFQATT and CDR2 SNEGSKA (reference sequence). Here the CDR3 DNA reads TGCAGTGCTACGACTAGCTCGAACACCGGGGAGCTGTTTTTT. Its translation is CSATTSSNTGELFF.

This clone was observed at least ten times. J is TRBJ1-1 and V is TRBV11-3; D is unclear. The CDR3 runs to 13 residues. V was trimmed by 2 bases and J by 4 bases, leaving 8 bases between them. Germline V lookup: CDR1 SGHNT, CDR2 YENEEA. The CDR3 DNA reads TGTGCCAGCAGCTTAAGCAGGACCACTGAAGCTTTCTTT. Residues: CASSLSRTTEAFF.

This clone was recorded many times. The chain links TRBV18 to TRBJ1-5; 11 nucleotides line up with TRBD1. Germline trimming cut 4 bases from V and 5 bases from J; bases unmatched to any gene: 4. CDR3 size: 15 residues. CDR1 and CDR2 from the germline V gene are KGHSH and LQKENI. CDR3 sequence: CASSRDRGAHQPQHF. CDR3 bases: TGTGCCAGCTCACGGGACAGGGGGGCCCATCAGCCCCAGCATTTT.

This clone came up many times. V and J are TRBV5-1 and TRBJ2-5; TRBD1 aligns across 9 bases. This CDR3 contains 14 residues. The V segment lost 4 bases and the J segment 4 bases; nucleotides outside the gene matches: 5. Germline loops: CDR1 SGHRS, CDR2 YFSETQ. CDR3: CASSLMDRGETQYF. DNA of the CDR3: TGCGCCAGCAGCCTAATGGACAGGGGAGAGACCCAGTACTTC. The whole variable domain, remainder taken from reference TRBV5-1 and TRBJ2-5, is KAGVTQTPRYLIKTRGQQVTLSCSPISGHRSVSWYQQTPGQGLQFLFEYFSETQRNKGNFPGRFSGRQFSNSRSEMNVSTLELGDSALYLCASSLMDRGETQYFGPGTRLLVL.

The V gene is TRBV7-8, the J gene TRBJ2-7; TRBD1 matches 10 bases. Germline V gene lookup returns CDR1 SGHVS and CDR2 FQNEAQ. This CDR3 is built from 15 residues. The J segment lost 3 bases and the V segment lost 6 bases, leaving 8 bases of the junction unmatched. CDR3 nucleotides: TGTGCCAGCAGTCAAAGGACAGGGGGTTTCTACGAGCAGTACTTC. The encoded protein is CASSQRTGGFYEQYF.

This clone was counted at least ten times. The DNA for the CDR3 is TGTGCCAGTAGTATAGGCCAAATGAACACTGAAGCTTTCTTT. Translated, it gives CASSIGQMNTEAFF. The chain carries TRBV19 and TRBJ1-1, with unresolved D. The germline V gene encodes CDR1 LNHDA and CDR2 SQIVND (reference sequence). The ends were cut back, 1 base at V and 0 bases at J, with 6 bases in the middle. The CDR3 sequence is 14 residues long.

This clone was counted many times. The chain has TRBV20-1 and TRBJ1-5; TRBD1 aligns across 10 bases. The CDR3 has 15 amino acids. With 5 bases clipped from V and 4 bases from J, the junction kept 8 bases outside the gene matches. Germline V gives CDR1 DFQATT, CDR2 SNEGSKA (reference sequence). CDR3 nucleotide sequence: TGCAGTGCTCCGACAGGGGGCGGATATAATCAGCCCCAGCATTTT. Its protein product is CSAPTGGGYNQPQHF.

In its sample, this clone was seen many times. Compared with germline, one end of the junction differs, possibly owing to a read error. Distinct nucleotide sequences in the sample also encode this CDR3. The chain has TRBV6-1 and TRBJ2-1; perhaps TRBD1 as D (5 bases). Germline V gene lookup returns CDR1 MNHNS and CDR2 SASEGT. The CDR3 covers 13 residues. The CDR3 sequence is CASSRDSYNEQFF. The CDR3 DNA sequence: TGCGCCAGCAGCCGCGACAGCTACAATGAGCAGTTCTTC.

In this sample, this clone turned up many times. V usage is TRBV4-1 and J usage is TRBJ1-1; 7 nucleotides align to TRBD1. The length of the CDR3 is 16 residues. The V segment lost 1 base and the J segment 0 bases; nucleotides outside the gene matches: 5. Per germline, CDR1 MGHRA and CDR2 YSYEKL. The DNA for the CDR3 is TGCGCCAGCAGCCAAGGGTCGGACAGGCTGAACACTGAAGCTTTCTTT. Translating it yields CASSQGSDRLNTEAFF.

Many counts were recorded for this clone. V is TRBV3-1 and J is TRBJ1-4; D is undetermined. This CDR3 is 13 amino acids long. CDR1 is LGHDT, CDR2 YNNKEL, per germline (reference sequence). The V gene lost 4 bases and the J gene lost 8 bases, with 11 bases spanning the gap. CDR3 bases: TGTGCCAGCAGCCTACAAGTGAGGGAAAAACTGTTTTTT. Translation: CASSLQVREKLFF.

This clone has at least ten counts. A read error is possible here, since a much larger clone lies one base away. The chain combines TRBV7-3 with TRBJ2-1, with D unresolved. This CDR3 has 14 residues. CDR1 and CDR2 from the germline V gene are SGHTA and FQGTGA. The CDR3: CASSLSPQYNEQSF. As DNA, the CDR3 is TGTGCCAGCAGCTTATCCCCCCAGTACAATGAGCAGTCCTTC.

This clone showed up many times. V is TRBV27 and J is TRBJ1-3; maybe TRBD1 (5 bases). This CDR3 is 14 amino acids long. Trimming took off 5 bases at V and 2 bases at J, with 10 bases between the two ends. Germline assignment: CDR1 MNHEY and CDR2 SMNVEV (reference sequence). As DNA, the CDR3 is TGTGCCAGCAGTCCAGGGCTTACTGGAAACACCATATATTTT. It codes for CASSPGLTGNTIYF.

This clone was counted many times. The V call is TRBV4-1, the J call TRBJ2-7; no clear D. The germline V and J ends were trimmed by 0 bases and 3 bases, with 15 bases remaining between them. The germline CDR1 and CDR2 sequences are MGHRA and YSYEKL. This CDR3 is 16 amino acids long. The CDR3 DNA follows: TGCGCCAGCAGCCAAGATTTTAACACAGCTAACTACGAGCAGTACTTC. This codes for CASSQDFNTANYEQYF.

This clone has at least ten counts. The chain's CDR3 is CSGTGTSGSSYNEQFF. CDR3 nucleotides: TGCAGCGGGACCGGGACTAGCGGCAGCTCCTACAATGAGCAGTTCTTC. This chain links TRBV29-1 with TRBJ2-1, with 11 bases aligning to TRBD2. Losses at the gene ends were 7 bases for V and 0 bases for J; bases not matched to a gene: 8. The CDR3 totals 16 residues. CDR1 is SQVTM and CDR2 is ANQGSEA in the germline V gene.

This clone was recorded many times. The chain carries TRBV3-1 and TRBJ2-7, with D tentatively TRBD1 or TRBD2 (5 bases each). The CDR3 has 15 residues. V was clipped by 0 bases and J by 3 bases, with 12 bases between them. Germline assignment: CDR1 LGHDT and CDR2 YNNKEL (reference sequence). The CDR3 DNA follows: TGTGCCAGCAGCCAAGACGGGGCCCCCCTCTACGAGCAGTACTTC. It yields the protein CASSQDGAPLYEQYF.

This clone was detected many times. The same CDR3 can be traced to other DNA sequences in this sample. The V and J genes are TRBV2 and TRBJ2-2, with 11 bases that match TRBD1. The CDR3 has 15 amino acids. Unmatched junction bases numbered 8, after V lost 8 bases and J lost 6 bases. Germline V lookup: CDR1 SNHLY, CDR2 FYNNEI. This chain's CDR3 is CASAWTGGSAGELFF. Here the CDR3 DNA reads TGTGCCAGCGCTTGGACAGGGGGCAGTGCCGGGGAGCTGTTTTTT.

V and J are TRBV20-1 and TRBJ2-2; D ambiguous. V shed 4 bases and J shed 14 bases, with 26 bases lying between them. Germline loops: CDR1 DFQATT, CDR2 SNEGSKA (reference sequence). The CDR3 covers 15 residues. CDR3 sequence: CSAKNSVSNTGYLFF. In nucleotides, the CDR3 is TGCAGTGCTAAAAATAGTGTTTCGAACACCGGGTATCTGTTTTTT.

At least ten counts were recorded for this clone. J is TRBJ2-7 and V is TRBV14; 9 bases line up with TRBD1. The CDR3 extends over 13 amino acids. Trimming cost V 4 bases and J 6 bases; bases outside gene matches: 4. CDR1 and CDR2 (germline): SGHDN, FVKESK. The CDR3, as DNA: TGTGCCAGCAGCCCACAGGACAGGGGCGAGCAGTACTTC. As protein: CASSPQDRGEQYF.

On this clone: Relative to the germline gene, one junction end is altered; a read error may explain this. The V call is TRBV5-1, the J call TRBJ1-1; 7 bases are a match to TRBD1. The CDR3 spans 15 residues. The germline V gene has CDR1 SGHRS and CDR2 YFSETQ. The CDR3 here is CASTIRQGANTDAFF. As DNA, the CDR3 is TGCGCCAGTACCATTAGACAGGGTGCGAACACTGACGCTTTCTTT.